This TCR beta chain was identified in a study of T cells in Graves' hyperthyroidism and ophthalmopathy. Regarding the study as a whole: Progression to ophthalmopathy was predicted a median of roughly 6.6 months early.

CDR1 and CDR2 (germline): SGHTA, FQGNSA. V dropped 1 base and J dropped 0 bases, with 9 bases sitting between them. CDR3 length equals 15 residues. The investigators amplified TCR beta CDR3 regions from RNA transcripts. When the TCR CDR3 underwent first-round RT-PCR, the HTBI primer set was used. TCRdb reprocessed the multiplex PCR reads via MiXCR and lists one record per CDR3 protein. The repertoire includes 390,000 or so distinct CDR3 sequences, about 15% of them detected once, and less than 15% sits in the top ten. This clonotype was picked up many times. Its target is unknown. Lactation, pregnancy, other autoimmune disease or uncontrolled infection led to exclusion of patients.

Sequencing was performed on blood. The chain links TRBV7-2 to TRBJ1-1; D is undetermined. This receptor was identified in a man younger than 35 with Graves' ophthalmopathy. The CDR3 region is CASSLGSAMNTEAFF. The CDR3 DNA follows: TGTGCCAGCAGCTTAGGTTCAGCTATGAACACTGAAGCTTTCTTT.